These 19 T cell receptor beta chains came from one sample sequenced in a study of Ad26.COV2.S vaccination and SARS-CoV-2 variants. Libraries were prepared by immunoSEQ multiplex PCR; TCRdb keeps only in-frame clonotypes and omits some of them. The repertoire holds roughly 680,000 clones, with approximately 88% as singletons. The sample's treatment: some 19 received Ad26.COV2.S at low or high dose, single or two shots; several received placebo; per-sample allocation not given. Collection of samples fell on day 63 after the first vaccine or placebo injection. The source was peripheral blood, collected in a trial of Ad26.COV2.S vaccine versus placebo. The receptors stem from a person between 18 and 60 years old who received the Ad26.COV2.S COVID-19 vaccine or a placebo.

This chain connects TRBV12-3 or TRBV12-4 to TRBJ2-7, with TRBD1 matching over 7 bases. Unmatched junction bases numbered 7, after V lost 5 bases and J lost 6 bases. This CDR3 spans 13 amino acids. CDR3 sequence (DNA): TGTGCCAGCAGTCTCCTTACAGGGGCCGAGCAGTACTTC. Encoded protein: CASSLLTGAEQYF.

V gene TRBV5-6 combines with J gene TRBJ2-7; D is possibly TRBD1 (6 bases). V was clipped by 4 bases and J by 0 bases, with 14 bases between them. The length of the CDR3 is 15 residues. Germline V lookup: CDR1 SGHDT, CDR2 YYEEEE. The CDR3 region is CASSPLGAISYEQYF. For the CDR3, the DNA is TGTGCCAGCAGCCCTCTGGGGGCTATCTCCTACGAGCAGTACTTC.

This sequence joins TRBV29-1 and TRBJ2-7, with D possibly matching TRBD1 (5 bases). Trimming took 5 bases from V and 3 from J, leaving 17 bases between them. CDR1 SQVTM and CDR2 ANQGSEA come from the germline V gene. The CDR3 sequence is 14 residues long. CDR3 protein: CSVIFRRQRYEQYF. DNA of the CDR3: TGCAGCGTTATTTTTCGGAGACAGCGCTACGAGCAGTACTTC.

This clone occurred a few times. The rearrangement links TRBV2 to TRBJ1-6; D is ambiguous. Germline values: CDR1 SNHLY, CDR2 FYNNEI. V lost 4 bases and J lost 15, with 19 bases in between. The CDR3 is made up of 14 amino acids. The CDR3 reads CASSAPPGGRYLHF. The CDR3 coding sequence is TGTGCCAGCAGTGCACCCCCGGGCGGACGGTACCTCCACTTT.

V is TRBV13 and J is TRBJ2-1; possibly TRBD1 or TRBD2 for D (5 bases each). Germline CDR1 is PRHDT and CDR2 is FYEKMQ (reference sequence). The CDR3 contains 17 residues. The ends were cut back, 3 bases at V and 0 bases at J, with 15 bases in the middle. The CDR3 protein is CASSLRVRDPSYNEQFF. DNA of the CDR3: TGTGCCAGCAGCTTGCGGGTAAGGGACCCCTCCTACAATGAGCAGTTCTTC.

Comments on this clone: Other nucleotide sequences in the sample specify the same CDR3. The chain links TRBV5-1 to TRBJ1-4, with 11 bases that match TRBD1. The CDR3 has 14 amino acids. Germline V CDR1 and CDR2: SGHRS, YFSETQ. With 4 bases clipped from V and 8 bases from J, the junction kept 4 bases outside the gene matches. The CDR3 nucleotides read TGCGCCAGCAGCCCGGGACAGGGGGGCGAAAAACTGTTTTTT. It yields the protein CASSPGQGGEKLFF.

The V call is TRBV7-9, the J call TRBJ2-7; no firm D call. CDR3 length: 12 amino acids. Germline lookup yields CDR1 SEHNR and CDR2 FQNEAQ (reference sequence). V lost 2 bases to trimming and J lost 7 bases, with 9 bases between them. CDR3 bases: TGTGCCAGCAGCTTAATCGAGTCGGAGCAGTACTTC. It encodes CASSLIESEQYF.

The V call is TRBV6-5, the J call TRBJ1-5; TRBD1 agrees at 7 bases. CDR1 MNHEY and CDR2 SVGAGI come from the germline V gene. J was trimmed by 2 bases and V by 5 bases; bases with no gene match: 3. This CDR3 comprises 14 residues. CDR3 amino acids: CASSQGVGNQPQHF. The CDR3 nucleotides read TGTGCCAGCAGTCAGGGGGTAGGCAATCAGCCCCAGCATTTT.

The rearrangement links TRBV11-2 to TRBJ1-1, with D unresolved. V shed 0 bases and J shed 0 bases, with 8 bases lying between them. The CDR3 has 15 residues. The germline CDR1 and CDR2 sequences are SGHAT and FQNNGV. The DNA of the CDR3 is TGTGCCAGCAGCTTAGACAGTAGAATGAACACTGAAGCTTTCTTT. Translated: CASSLDSRMNTEAFF.

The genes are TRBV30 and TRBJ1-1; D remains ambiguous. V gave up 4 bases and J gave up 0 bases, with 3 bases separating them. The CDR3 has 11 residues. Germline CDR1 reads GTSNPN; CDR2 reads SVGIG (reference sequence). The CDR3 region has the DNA TGTGCCTGGACCTTGAACACTGAAGCTTTCTTT. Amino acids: CAWTLNTEAFF.

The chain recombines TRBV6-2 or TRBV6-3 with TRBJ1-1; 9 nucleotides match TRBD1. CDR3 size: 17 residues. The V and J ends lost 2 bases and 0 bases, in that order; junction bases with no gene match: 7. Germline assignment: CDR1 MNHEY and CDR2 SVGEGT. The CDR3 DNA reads TGTGCCAGCAGTTACCTCCCGGGACAGGGACTGAACACTGAAGCTTTCTTT. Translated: CASSYLPGQGLNTEAFF.

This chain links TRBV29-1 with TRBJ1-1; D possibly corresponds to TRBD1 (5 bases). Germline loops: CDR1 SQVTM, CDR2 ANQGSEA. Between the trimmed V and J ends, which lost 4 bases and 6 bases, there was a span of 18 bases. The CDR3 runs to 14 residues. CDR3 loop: CSVALRIGGPEAFF. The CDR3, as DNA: TGCAGCGTTGCGTTGAGGATCGGGGGACCTGAAGCTTTCTTT. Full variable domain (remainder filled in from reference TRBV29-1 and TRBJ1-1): SAVISQKPSRDICQRGTSLTIQCQVDSQVTMMFWYRQQPGQSLTLIATANQGSEATYESGFVIDKFPISRPNLTFSTLTVSNMSPEDSSIYLCSVALRIGGPEAFFGQGTRLTVV.

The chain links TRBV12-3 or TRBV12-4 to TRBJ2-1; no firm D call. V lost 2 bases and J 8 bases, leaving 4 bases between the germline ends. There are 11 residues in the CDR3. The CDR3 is CASSLFDEQFF. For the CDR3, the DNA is TGTGCCAGCAGTTTATTCGATGAGCAGTTCTTC.

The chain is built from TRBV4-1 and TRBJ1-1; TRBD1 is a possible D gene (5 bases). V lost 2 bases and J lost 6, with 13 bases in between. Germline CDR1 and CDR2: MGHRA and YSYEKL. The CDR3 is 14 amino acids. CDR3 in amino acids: CASSQNAQGSEAFF. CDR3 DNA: TGCGCCAGCAGCCAAAACGCTCAGGGATCTGAAGCTTTCTTT.

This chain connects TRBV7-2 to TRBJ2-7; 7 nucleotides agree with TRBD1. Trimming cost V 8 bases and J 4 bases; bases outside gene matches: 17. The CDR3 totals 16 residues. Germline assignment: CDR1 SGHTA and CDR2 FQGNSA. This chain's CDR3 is CASAHQGDSVLYEQYF. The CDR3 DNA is TGTGCCAGCGCACACCAAGGGGACAGTGTGCTGTACGAGCAGTACTTC. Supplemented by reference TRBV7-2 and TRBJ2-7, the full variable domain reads GAGVSQSPSNKVTEKGKDVELRCDPISGHTALYWYRQSLGQGLEFLIYFQGNSAPDKSGLPSDRFSAERTGGSVSTLTIQRTQQEDSAVYLCASAHQGDSVLYEQYFGPGTRLTVT.

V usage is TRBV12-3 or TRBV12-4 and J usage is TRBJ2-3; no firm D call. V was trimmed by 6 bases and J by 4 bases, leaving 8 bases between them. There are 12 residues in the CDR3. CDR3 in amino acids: CASSTLSDTQYF. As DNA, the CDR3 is TGTGCCAGCAGCACTCTTTCAGATACGCAGTATTTT.

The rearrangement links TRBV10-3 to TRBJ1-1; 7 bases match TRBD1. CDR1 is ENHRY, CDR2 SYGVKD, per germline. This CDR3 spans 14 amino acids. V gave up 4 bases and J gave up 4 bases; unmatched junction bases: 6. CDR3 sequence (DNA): TGTGCCATCAGTGCAGTGACAGGGTCCACTGAAGCTTTCTTT. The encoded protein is CAISAVTGSTEAFF.

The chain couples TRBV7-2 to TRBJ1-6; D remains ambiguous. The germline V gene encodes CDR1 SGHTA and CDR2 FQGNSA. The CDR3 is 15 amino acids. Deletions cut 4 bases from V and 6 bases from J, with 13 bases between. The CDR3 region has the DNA TGTGCCAGCAGCTCCTACTCCCGGGGTAATTCACCCCTCCACTTT. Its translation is CASSSYSRGNSPLHF.

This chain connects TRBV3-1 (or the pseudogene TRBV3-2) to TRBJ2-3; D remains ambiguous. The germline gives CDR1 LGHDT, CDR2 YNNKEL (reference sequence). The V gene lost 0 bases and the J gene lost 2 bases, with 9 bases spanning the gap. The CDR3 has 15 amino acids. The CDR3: CASSQEGRDTDTQYF. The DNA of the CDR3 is TGTGCCAGCAGCCAAGAGGGAAGGGACACAGATACGCAGTATTTT.